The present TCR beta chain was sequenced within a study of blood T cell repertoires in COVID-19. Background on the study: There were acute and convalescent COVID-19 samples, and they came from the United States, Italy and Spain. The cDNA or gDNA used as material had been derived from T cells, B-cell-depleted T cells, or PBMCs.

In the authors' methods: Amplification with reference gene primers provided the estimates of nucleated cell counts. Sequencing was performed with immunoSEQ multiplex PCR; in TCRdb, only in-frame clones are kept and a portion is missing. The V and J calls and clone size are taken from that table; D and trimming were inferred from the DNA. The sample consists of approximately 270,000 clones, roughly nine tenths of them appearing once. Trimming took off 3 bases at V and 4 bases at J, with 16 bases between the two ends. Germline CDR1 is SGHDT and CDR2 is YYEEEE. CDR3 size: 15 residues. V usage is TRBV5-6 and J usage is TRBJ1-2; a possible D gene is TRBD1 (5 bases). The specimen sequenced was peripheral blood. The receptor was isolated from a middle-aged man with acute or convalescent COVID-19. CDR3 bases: TGTGCCAGCAGCTATAGGGGAGGCGTCGGCTATGGCTACACCTTC. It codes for CASSYRGGVGYGYTF.